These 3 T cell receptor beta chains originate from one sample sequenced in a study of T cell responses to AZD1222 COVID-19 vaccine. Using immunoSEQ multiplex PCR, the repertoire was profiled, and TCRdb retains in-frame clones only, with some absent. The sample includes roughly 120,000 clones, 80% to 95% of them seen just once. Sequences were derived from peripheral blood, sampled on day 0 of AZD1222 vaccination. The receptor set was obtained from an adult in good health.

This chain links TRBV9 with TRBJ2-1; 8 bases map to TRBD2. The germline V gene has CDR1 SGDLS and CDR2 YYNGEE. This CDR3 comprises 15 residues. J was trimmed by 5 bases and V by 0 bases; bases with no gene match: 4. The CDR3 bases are TGTGCCAGCAGCGTAGACGGGGGGGCCCACAATGAGCAGTTCTTC. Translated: CASSVDGGAHNEQFF.

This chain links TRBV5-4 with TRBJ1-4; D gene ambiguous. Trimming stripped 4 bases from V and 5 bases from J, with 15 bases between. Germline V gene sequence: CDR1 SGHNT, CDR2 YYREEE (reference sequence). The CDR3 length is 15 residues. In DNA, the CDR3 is TGTGCCAGCAGCAGTGGTGGGGTTCTCAATGAAAAACTGTTTTTT. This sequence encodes CASSSGGVLNEKLFF. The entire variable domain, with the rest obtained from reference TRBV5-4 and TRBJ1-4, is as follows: ETGVTQSPTHLIKTRGQQVTLRCSSQSGHNTVSWYQQALGQGPQFIFQYYREEENGRGNFPPRFSGLQFPNYSSELNVNALELDDSALYLCASSSGGVLNEKLFFGSGTQLSVL.

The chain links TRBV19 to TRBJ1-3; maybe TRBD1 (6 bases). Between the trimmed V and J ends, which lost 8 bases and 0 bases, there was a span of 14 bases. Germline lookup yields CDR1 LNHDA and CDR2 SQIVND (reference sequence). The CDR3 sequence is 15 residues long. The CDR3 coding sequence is TGTGCCAGTTCGACAGGCCCTTACTCTGGAAACACCATATATTTT. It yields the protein CASSTGPYSGNTIYF.